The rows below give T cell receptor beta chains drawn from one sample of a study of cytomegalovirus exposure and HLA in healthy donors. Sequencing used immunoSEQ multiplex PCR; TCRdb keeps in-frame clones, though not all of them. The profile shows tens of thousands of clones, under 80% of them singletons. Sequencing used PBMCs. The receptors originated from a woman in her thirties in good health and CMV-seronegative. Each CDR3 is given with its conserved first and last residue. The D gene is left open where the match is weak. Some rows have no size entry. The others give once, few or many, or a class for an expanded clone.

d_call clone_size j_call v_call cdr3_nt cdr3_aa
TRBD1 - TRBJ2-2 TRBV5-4 TGTGCCAGCAGCTTGTACAGGGGGCCCGGGGAGCTGTTTTTT CASSLYRGPGELFF
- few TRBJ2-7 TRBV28 TGTGCCGCGGGGCGCTCCTACGAGCAGTACTTC CAAGRSYEQYF
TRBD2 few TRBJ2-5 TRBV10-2 TGCGCCAGCAGTGAGTGGGTGGGGAGGGGTCAAGAGACCCAGTACTTC CASSEWVGRGQETQYF
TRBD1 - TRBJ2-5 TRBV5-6 TGTGCCAGCAGCGTCGGGACAGGGGGCGAGACCCAGTACTTC CASSVGTGGETQYF
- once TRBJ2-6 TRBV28 TGTGCCAGCAGTCTCGGAGGTGGGGCCAACGTCCTGACTTTC CASSLGGGANVLTF
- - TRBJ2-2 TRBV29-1 TGCAGCGTTGAAGATCAGGGCTCCGTCTACACCGGGGAGCTGTTTTTT CSVEDQGSVYTGELFF
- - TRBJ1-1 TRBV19 TGTGCCAGTATCTTGAACACTGAAGCTTTCTTT CASILNTEAFF
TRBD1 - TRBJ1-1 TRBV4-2 TGTGCCAGCAGCTCGCGGACAGGGCACACTGAAGCTTTCTTT CASSSRTGHTEAFF
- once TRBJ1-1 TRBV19 TGTGCCAGTAGTATTCCATCCTCCAGTCGGTCGGGCACTGAAGCTTTCTTT CASSIPSSSRSGTEAFF
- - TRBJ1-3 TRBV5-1 TGCGCCAGCAGGGTACAGGGTTTAGAGGACACCATATATTTT CASRVQGLEDTIYF
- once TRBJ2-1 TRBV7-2 TGTGCCAGCAGCCACCGGGACAACCAATACAATGAGCAGTTCTTC CASSHRDNQYNEQFF
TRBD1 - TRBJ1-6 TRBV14 TGTGCCACACAAACAGGGGGCTTTTCACCCCTCCACTTT CATQTGGFSPLHF
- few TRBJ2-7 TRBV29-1 TGCAGCGTTGAAGATCCCAGGGACTACGAGCAGTACTTC CSVEDPRDYEQYF
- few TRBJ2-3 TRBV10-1 TGCGCCAGCAGGGGGGGTGTGCAAGATACGCAGTATTTT CASRGGVQDTQYF
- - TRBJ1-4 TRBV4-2 TGTGCCAGCAGCCGTATTCTAGGGGATTATGGAAAACTGTTTTTT CASSRILGDYGKLFF
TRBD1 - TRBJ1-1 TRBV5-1 TGCGCCAGCAGCTTGATGGGGCAGGGGGTGGGAAGGACTGAAGCTTTCTTT CASSLMGQGVGRTEAFF
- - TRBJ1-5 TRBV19 TGTGCCAGTAGCCCAGAAGGCAATCAGCCCCAGCATTTT CASSPEGNQPQHF
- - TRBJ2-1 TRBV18 TGTGCCAGCTCACCGGCTCCAGTAAATGAGCAGTTCTTC CASSPAPVNEQFF
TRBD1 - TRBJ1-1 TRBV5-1 TGCGCCAGCAGCTGGACAGGGATTTTAGGGGAAGCTTTCTTT CASSWTGILGEAFF
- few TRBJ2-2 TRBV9 TGTGCCAGCAGCGTAGCAAGAGGGTACACCGGGGAGCTGTTTTTT CASSVARGYTGELFF
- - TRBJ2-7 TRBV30 TGTGCTTGGAGTGTAGGGCTCAGGGGTCTCGAGCAGTACTTC CAWSVGLRGLEQYF
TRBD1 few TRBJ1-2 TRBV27 TGTGCCAGCAGACCGACAGGGGAATATGGCTACACCTTC CASRPTGEYGYTF
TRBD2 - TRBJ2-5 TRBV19 TGTGCCAGTAGTGGGGGACTAGCGGGGGAGGAGACCCAGTACTTC CASSGGLAGEETQYF
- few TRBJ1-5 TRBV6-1 TGTGCCAGCAGTGAAGGCGGGGATCAGCCCCAGCATTTT CASSEGGDQPQHF
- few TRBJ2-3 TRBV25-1 TGTGCCAGCGGGAGGAACACAGATACGCAGTATTTT CASGRNTDTQYF
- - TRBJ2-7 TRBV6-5 TGTGCCAGCAGCCTCAGGGACTCGGGTGACGAGCAGTACTTC CASSLRDSGDEQYF
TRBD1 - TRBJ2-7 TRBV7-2 TGTGCCAGCACCTTACTGGGACAGGACCCCTACGAGCAGTACTTC CASTLLGQDPYEQYF
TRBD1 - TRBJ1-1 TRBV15 TGTGCCACCAATGCCTACAGGGGTGTGAACACTGAAGCTTTCTTT CATNAYRGVNTEAFF
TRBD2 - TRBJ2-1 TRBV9 TGTGCCAGCAGCGTAGTGACAAGCGGGAACTACAATGAGCAGTTCTTC CASSVVTSGNYNEQFF
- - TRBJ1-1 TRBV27 TGTGCCAGCAATCCACAGATTCTGGTAGGGGAGAACACTGAAGCTTTCTTT CASNPQILVGENTEAFF
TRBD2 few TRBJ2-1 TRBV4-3 TGCGCCAGCAGCCAAGTTTGGACTAGCGGTCTACCGGAGCAGTTCTTC CASSQVWTSGLPEQFF
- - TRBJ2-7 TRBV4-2 TGTGCCAGCAGCCAACAGCGTGAGACGTTCTACGAGCAGTACTTC CASSQQRETFYEQYF
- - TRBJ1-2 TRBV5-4 TGTGCCAGCAGCTCCCTCCAGGGCCTCTATGGCTACACCTTC CASSSLQGLYGYTF
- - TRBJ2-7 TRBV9 TGTGCCAGCGGATCAGGACTCCCGGACTACGAGCAGTACTTC CASGSGLPDYEQYF
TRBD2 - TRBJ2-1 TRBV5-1 TGCGCCAGCAGCTTACTAGCGGTAAGCTCCTACAATGAGCAGTTCTTC CASSLLAVSSYNEQFF
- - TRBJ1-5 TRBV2 TGTGCCAGCAGTGAACAGGATGGAAATCAGCCCCAGCATTTT CASSEQDGNQPQHF
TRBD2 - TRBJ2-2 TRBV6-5 TGTGCTTCCCGAGGACTAGCGGCCGGGGAGCTGTTTTTT CASRGLAAGELFF
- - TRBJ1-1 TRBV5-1 TGCGCCAGCAGCTTGGCGGCACCCGGAGGGACTGAAGCTTTCTTT CASSLAAPGGTEAFF
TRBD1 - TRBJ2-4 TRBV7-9 TGTGCCAGCAGCTTATCCCGGACAGGGAAGATTTATCAGTACTTC CASSLSRTGKIYQYF
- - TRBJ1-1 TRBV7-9 TGTGCCAGCAGCTTCAGGGGCTCTGACACTGAAGCTTTCTTT CASSFRGSDTEAFF
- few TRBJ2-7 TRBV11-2 TGTGCCAGCAGCCCGACTAGTCGTCGGTATTACTACGAGCAGTACTTC CASSPTSRRYYYEQYF
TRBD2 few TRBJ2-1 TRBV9 TGTGCCAGCAGCGTAGTAGGGCTAGCGGGAGTTCAGAGCTCCTACAATGAGCAGTTCTTC CASSVVGLAGVQSSYNEQFF
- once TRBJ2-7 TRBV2 TGTGCCAGCAGTTACAACAGGGACGACGAGCAGTACTTC CASSYNRDDEQYF
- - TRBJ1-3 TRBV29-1 TGCAGCGTTGTCGGGGGGGCTGGGCCTGGAAACACCATATATTTT CSVVGGAGPGNTIYF
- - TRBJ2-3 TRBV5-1 TGCGCCAGCAGCTTGGCCGTCGCAGATACGCAGTATTTT CASSLAVADTQYF
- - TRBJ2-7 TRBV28 TGTGCCAGCCTTTCCCCCGGGTTACCCTACGAGCAGTACTTC CASLSPGLPYEQYF
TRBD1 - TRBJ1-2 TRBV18 TGTGCCAGCTCAGGAGGACAGGACCACTATGGCTACACCTTC CASSGGQDHYGYTF
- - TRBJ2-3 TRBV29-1 TGCAGCGTTGGCTTGTGGGGCAGGTCAGATACGCAGTATTTT CSVGLWGRSDTQYF
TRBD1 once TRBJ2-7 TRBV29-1 TGCAGCGTTGCCCCATTACAGGGGGCGCAGCGCGAGCAGTACTTC CSVAPLQGAQREQYF
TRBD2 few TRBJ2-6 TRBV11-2 TGTGCCAGCAGTCGCGGGAGCTCTGGGGCCAACGTCCTGACTTTC CASSRGSSGANVLTF
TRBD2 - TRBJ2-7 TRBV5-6 TGTGCCAGCAGCATGGGACTAGCGCAACTCTACGAGCAGTACTTC CASSMGLAQLYEQYF
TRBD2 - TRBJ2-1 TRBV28 TGTGCCAGCAGACCCGGACTAGCGGAATCCTACAATGAGCAGTTCTTC CASRPGLAESYNEQFF
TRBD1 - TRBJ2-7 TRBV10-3 TGTGCCATAAGGGACAGGTCCTACGAGCAGTACTTC CAIRDRSYEQYF
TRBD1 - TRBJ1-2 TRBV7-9 TGTGCCAGCATCTGGATGATGGGACAGGGGACGGGCGGCTACACCTTC CASIWMMGQGTGGYTF